This entry describes one T cell receptor beta chain. Sequencing was performed with immunoSEQ multiplex PCR; in TCRdb, only in-frame clones are kept and a portion is missing. Among tens of thousands of clones, about 93% were seen once, and the ten largest hold approximately 0.44%. The sample is drawn from a study of T cell changes during pregnancy in multiple sclerosis. The input for sequencing was CD4+ T cells from peripheral blood mononuclear cells, taken before pregnancy. The source of this sequence is a female donor with multiple sclerosis, enrolled in a pregnancy study.

CDR3 residues: CASSRNTGGSYNSPLHF. The CDR3 nucleotides read TGTGCCAGCAGCCGAAACACAGGGGGCTCCTATAATTCACCCCTCCACTTT. The V and J genes are TRBV27 and TRBJ1-6, with TRBD1 matching over 8 bases. Germline V gene lookup returns CDR1 MNHEY and CDR2 SMNVEV (reference sequence). The CDR3 is 17 amino acids. Germline trimming cut 6 bases from V and 0 bases from J; bases unmatched to any gene: 7.